The 9 T cell receptor beta chains below all came from one sample that was sequenced in a study of cytomegalovirus exposure and HLA in healthy donors. The primer mix had 60 Vbeta and 13 Jbeta primers. Some clones are missing from TCRdb's copy, which holds only in-frame ones; the method was immunoSEQ multiplex PCR. The repertoire holds under 70,000 clones, with roughly 65% as singletons. Sequencing was done on a sample of PBMCs. The receptors originated from a woman in her 30s in good health and CMV-seronegative.

The rearrangement uses TRBV4-2 and TRBJ2-2; 14 bases align to TRBD2. There are 19 residues in the CDR3. V lost 3 bases and J lost 6; bases outside the gene matches: 12. Per germline, CDR1 LGHNA and CDR2 YNFKEQ. The CDR3 DNA is TGTGCCAGCAGCCATGGTGGGACTAGCGGGGGTACTAGGGCCGGGGAGCTGTTTTTT. Protein sequence: CASSHGGTSGGTRAGELFF.

Comment on this clone: At one end, the junction sequence differs from germline, possibly due to a read error. This rearrangement joins TRBV4-1 to TRBJ2-3; 12 bases map to TRBD2. Germline CDR1 MGHRA, CDR2 YSYEKL. The CDR3 runs 16 residues. The CDR3 DNA is TGTGCCAGCAGCCAAGAGAGGGGACTAGCGGGAGATACGCAGTATTTT. It specifies CASSQERGLAGDTQYF.

V gene TRBV5-4 combines with J gene TRBJ1-2, with 8 bases identical to TRBD1. The ends lost 6 bases at V and 8 bases at J; junction bases unmatched: 9. This CDR3 region has 13 residues. The germline V gene encodes CDR1 SGHNT and CDR2 YYREEE (reference sequence). In DNA form, the CDR3 reads TGTGCCAGCAACCTGGACAGGGCGAGAGGCTACACCTTC. Translating gives CASNLDRARGYTF.

Turning to this clone: Germline is not matched at one junction end, which may reflect a read error. J is TRBJ2-3 and V is TRBV6-5; TRBD1 matches 8 bases. The CDR3 has 14 residues. Germline CDR1 reads MNHEY; CDR2 reads SVGAGI. The CDR3 coding sequence is TGTGCCAGCAGTTACGGTGGAAGTGACAGGGGAGAGGATTTT. As protein: CASSYGGSDRGEDF.

On this clone: A junction end diverges from the germline sequence, so it may reflect a read error. This chain connects TRBV29-1 to TRBJ1-2; D may be TRBD1 (5 bases). Germline V lookup: CDR1 SQVTM, CDR2 ANQGSEA. The CDR3 covers 12 residues. Here the CDR3 reads CSSGDSNYSYTF. The DNA of the CDR3 is TGCAGCTCCGGGGACTCCAACTATAGCTACACCTTC.

This sequence joins TRBV6-1 and TRBJ2-5; TRBD1 is a possible D gene (5 bases). Trimming took 3 bases from V and 1 from J, leaving 9 bases between them. Germline CDR1 MNHNS, CDR2 SASEGT. The CDR3 has 14 residues. The DNA for the CDR3 is TGTGCCAGCAGTGACTTCAGGGTCCAAGAGACCCAGTACTTC. Its translation is CASSDFRVQETQYF.

V is TRBV19 and J is TRBJ2-2; no firm D call. The V gene lost 7 bases and the J gene lost 7 bases, with 16 bases spanning the gap. CDR1 and CDR2 from the germline V gene are LNHDA and SQIVND (reference sequence). There are 14 residues in the CDR3. CDR3 loop: CASTLASLYGELFF. The CDR3 DNA follows: TGTGCCAGTACCCTTGCGTCGCTCTACGGGGAGCTGTTTTTT.

The chain couples TRBV23-1 to TRBJ2-7; D might be TRBD1 (6 bases). TRBV23-1 is recorded as an ORF, its role being uncertain. This CDR3 region has 13 residues. Trimming cost V 10 bases and J 3 bases, with 16 bases left between them. CDR3 nucleotide sequence: TGCGCCAACCAAAAGGGGGTGGTCTACGAGCAGTACTTC. Its protein is CANQKGVVYEQYF.

The genes are TRBV7-3 and TRBJ1-2; D uncertain. This CDR3 region has 13 residues. V was pared by 5 bases and J by 0 bases, with 7 bases between. Per germline, CDR1 SGHTA and CDR2 FQGTGA. The CDR3 DNA is TGTGCCAGCAGCCTGGAGACTAACTATGGCTACACCTTC. Its protein product is CASSLETNYGYTF.